Each of the 29 T cell receptor beta chains below was sequenced from the same sample in a study of shared clonotypes between healthy human individuals (dated by TCRdb to 2018 to 2021). Library preparation employed the immunoSEQ multiplex PCR assay. TCRdb limited this immuneACCESS table to in-frame rearrangements with V and J called. A share of clones is missing; checked studies link under half to unresolved V genes, and the rest is unexplained. Present in this sample are 2 million to 3 million clones, 93% of which were seen just once. More than 0.35% of the sample goes to the ten largest clones. Sequenced sample: naive CD4+ T cells from PBMCs. The sample's cell subset or site label is to be understood as: CD45RA+ positively selected. The receptors were sampled from a man aged 18 to 35 in good health. Some clones in this sample may be carry-over from other donors' samples.

As concerns this clone: In the same sample, other DNA sequences code for this CDR3. The V and J genes are TRBV5-1 and TRBJ2-7; D remains ambiguous. V was clipped by 0 bases and J by 0 bases, with 7 bases between them. CDR3 size: 14 residues. In germline, CDR1 is SGHRS, CDR2 YFSETQ. CDR3 nucleotides: TGCGCCAGCAGCTTGGAACCCCGCTCCTACGAGCAGTACTTC. Its translation is CASSLEPRSYEQYF. The variable domain in full, completed from reference TRBV5-1 and TRBJ2-7, reads KAGVTQTPRYLIKTRGQQVTLSCSPISGHRSVSWYQQTPGQGLQFLFEYFSETQRNKGNFPGRFSGRQFSNSRSEMNVSTLELGDSALYLCASSLEPRSYEQYFGPGTRLTVT.

The chain carries TRBV7-9 and TRBJ2-1; 12 bases agree with TRBD2. V was clipped by 4 bases and J by 9 bases; unmatched bases: 7. Germline V gene data show CDR1 as SEHNR and CDR2 as FQNEAQ (reference sequence). The CDR3 runs to 15 residues. This CDR3 is CASSSWTSGTGEQFF. The CDR3 nucleotides are TGTGCCAGCAGCTCTTGGACTAGCGGGACGGGTGAGCAGTTCTTC.

The rearrangement links TRBV5-4 to TRBJ2-1; 12 nucleotides agree with TRBD1. This CDR3 region has 16 residues. The V segment lost 4 bases and the J segment 7 bases; nucleotides outside the gene matches: 9. Germline V gene lookup returns CDR1 SGHNT and CDR2 YYREEE (reference sequence). The CDR3 DNA follows: TGTGCCAGCAGCCCCGCACGGGACAGGGGGCAGAATGAGCAGTTCTTC. It translates to CASSPARDRGQNEQFF.

The rearrangement uses TRBV9 and TRBJ2-2, with D perhaps matching TRBD2 (6 bases). Trimming cost V 0 bases and J 4 bases, with 13 bases left between them. CDR3 length: 16 amino acids. Germline CDR1 reads SGDLS; CDR2 reads YYNGEE. The CDR3 coding sequence is TGTGCCAGCAGCGTAGGGGTAGGAGCGGGCACCGGGGAGCTGTTTTTT. Its translation is CASSVGVGAGTGELFF.

The rearrangement uses TRBV28 and TRBJ1-4; the D gene is possibly TRBD1 (6 bases). CDR3 size: 15 residues. V was pared by 6 bases and J by 3 bases, with 14 bases between. Looked up from germline, CDR1 is MDHEN and CDR2 is SYDVKM. Here the CDR3 DNA reads TGTGCCAGCAGGCGGAGGGGGGGGGCTAATGAAAAACTGTTTTTT. Protein: CASRRRGGANEKLFF.

The chain uses TRBV7-2 and TRBJ2-7; D is unresolved. V was cut by 1 base and J by 3 bases, with 4 bases left in between. The CDR3 covers 12 residues. Germline CDR1 and CDR2: SGHTA and FQGNSA. The CDR3 DNA reads as TGTGCCAGCAGCTTAGAAAACTACGAGCAGTACTTC. Its protein is CASSLENYEQYF.

The genes are TRBV5-1 and TRBJ1-2; a possible D gene is TRBD1 (5 bases). V dropped 5 bases and J dropped 0 bases, with 17 bases sitting between them. Germline V gene lookup returns CDR1 SGHRS and CDR2 YFSETQ. This CDR3 region has 16 residues. The CDR3 DNA sequence: TGCGCCAGCAGTGGGGGGAGCCCTCCTGCTAACTATGGCTACACCTTC. Translating gives CASSGGSPPANYGYTF. Full variable domain (outside the CDR3, taken from reference TRBV5-1 and TRBJ1-2): KAGVTQTPRYLIKTRGQQVTLSCSPISGHRSVSWYQQTPGQGLQFLFEYFSETQRNKGNFPGRFSGRQFSNSRSEMNVSTLELGDSALYLCASSGGSPPANYGYTFGSGTRLTVV.

The chain employs TRBV21-1 and TRBJ2-7; no check of the table's D call, TRBD2, against the DNA was made. TRBV21-1 is given as a pseudogene. The CDR3 totals 15 residues. Here the CDR3 DNA reads TGTGCCAGCAGCGCACCGGGACTAGGGGGGTCCGAGCAGTACTTC. Amino acid sequence: CASSAPGLGGSEQYF.

The chain is built from TRBV5-4 and TRBJ1-1; a weak D match, TRBD1 (5 bases). The CDR3 totals 17 residues. Germline V lookup: CDR1 SGHNT, CDR2 YYREEE (reference sequence). V gave up 4 bases and J gave up 4 bases, with 23 bases separating them. For the CDR3, the DNA is TGTGCCAGCAGCCTAGCTACCCAGGGTTTGGGGGGCACTGAAGCTTTCTTT. The encoded protein is CASSLATQGLGGTEAFF.

The V call is TRBV29-1, the J call TRBJ2-5; TRBD1 matches 9 bases. CDR1 is SQVTM and CDR2 is ANQGSEA in the germline V gene. With 4 bases clipped from V and 7 bases from J, the junction kept 4 bases outside the gene matches. The CDR3 is 12 amino acids. DNA of the CDR3: TGCAGCGTTGGGGAGGGACAGGGGACCCAGTACTTC. Translated, it gives CSVGEGQGTQYF. Looking up the rest from reference TRBV29-1 and TRBJ2-5 gives the full variable domain: SAVISQKPSRDICQRGTSLTIQCQVDSQVTMMFWYRQQPGQSLTLIATANQGSEATYESGFVIDKFPISRPNLTFSTLTVSNMSPEDSSIYLCSVGEGQGTQYFGPGTRLLVL.

The rearrangement uses TRBV10-3 and TRBJ2-7; D gene uncertain. This CDR3 comprises 15 residues. Germline-derived CDR1 and CDR2 are ENHRY and SYGVKD. The ends were cut back, 2 bases at V and 1 base at J, with 12 bases in the middle. The chain's CDR3 is CAISEGRLKSYEQYF. CDR3 nucleotides: TGTGCCATCAGTGAGGGGCGGCTGAAGTCCTACGAGCAGTACTTC.

The chain employs TRBV7-6 and TRBJ1-4; no clear D gene. The CDR3 has 13 amino acids. CDR1 and CDR2 from the germline V gene are SGHVS and FNYEAQ. V dropped 5 bases and J dropped 13 bases, with 17 bases sitting between them. The CDR3 protein is CASSPVVTATLFF. The CDR3 DNA follows: TGTGCCAGCAGCCCAGTGGTTACGGCTACACTGTTTTTT.

This chain connects TRBV25-1 to TRBJ1-2; perhaps TRBD1 as D (5 bases). The CDR3 length is 15 residues. V was cut by 1 base and J by 7 bases, with 16 bases left in between. Germline loops: CDR1 MGHDK, CDR2 SYGVNS. The CDR3 loop reads CASSEFDSTGGGYTF. The DNA for the CDR3 is TGTGCCAGCAGTGAATTCGACAGTACGGGTGGTGGCTACACCTTC.

This clone was found a few times. Other DNA sequences in this sample translate to the same CDR3. This sequence joins TRBV19 and TRBJ2-1; D is uncertain. This CDR3 comprises 13 residues. Germline loops: CDR1 LNHDA, CDR2 SQIVND (reference sequence). The V end was cut by 2 bases, the J end by 4 bases, with 6 bases between. CDR3 sequence: CASSIRAYNEQFF. As DNA, the CDR3 is TGTGCCAGTAGTATAAGGGCTTACAATGAGCAGTTCTTC.

The V gene is TRBV28, the J gene TRBJ1-5, with D unresolved. The CDR3 contains 13 residues. Germline V CDR1 and CDR2: MDHEN, SYDVKM. Trimming took 3 bases from V and 4 from J, leaving 7 bases between them. The CDR3 is CASSFARNQPQHF. CDR3 nucleotide sequence: TGTGCCAGCAGTTTTGCTCGGAATCAGCCCCAGCATTTT.

The chain combines TRBV5-1 with TRBJ1-1, with D uncertain. Trimming left V 0 bases short and J 3 bases short, with 6 bases between. Germline V lookup: CDR1 SGHRS, CDR2 YFSETQ. The CDR3 length is 13 residues. The CDR3 nucleotides read TGCGCCAGCAGCTTGGACACAGACACTGAAGCTTTCTTT. It is translated as CASSLDTDTEAFF.

This chain connects TRBV4-1 to TRBJ1-4, with D possibly TRBD1 on 5 matching bases. Germline loops: CDR1 MGHRA, CDR2 YSYEKL. This CDR3 has 13 amino acids. Between the trimmed V and J ends, which lost 4 bases and 5 bases, there was a span of 8 bases. The CDR3 sequence is CASSRDLNEKLFF. The CDR3 region has the DNA TGCGCCAGCAGCCGGGACCTGAATGAAAAACTGTTTTTT.

The chain couples TRBV28 to TRBJ2-7; D is undetermined. The germline CDR1 and CDR2 sequences are MDHEN and SYDVKM. The CDR3 has 13 amino acids. Trimming shortened V by 8 bases and J by 0 bases, and 11 bases separated the two germline ends. The CDR3 here is CASRMESSYEQYF. CDR3 nucleotide sequence: TGTGCCAGCCGAATGGAGAGCTCCTACGAGCAGTACTTC.

For this clone: The sample carries other DNA sequences with the same CDR3. The V call is TRBV5-1, the J call TRBJ2-7, with TRBD2 identical over 7 bases. The V and J ends lost 2 bases and 2 bases, in that order; junction bases with no gene match: 7. The germline V gene encodes CDR1 SGHRS and CDR2 YFSETQ. The CDR3 extends over 15 amino acids. The CDR3 here is CASSLGLAAPYEQYF. Here the CDR3 DNA reads TGCGCCAGCAGCTTAGGGCTAGCGGCCCCCTACGAGCAGTACTTC.

This chain connects TRBV11-2 to TRBJ2-2; D might be TRBD2 (5 bases). The CDR3 has 13 residues. V was trimmed by 5 bases and J by 5 bases, leaving 9 bases between them. In germline, CDR1 is SGHAT, CDR2 FQNNGV. CDR3 sequence reads: CASSRGRTGELFF. In nucleotides, the CDR3 is TGTGCCAGCAGCCGAGGGCGGACCGGGGAGCTGTTTTTT. Looking up the rest from reference TRBV11-2 and TRBJ2-2 gives the full variable domain: EAGVAQSPRYKIIEKRQSVAFWCNPISGHATLYWYQQILGQGPKLLIQFQNNGVVDDSQLPKDRFSAERLKGVDSTLKIQPAKLEDSAVYLCASSRGRTGELFFGEGSRLTVL.

J is TRBJ2-2 and V is TRBV7-3; 7 bases agree with TRBD2. The CDR3 spans 15 residues. V dropped 5 bases and J dropped 5; count of bases not matched to a gene: 8. Germline values: CDR1 SGHTA, CDR2 FQGTGA. The CDR3 region has the DNA TGTGCCAGCAGCGAGACTAGCTCCGGAACCGGGGAGCTGTTTTTT. Protein product: CASSETSSGTGELFF.

The rearrangement joins TRBV28 to TRBJ2-3; weak D call: TRBD2 (6 bases). The CDR3 spans 15 residues. Per germline, CDR1 MDHEN and CDR2 SYDVKM. V lost 7 bases to trimming and J lost 6 bases, with 20 bases between them. The DNA of the CDR3 is TGTGCCAGCATGGGACTGGGTGCTGGATTGGATACGCAGTATTTT. This codes for CASMGLGAGLDTQYF. Together with reference TRBV28 and TRBJ2-3, the CDR3 gives the full variable domain: DVKVTQSSRYLVKRTGEKVFLECVQDMDHENMFWYRQDPGLGLRLIYFSYDVKMKEKGDIPEGYSVSREKKERFSLILESASTNQTSMYLCASMGLGAGLDTQYFGPGTRLTVL.

This chain uses TRBV19 with TRBJ1-2, with 7 bases lining up with TRBD1. CDR1 LNHDA and CDR2 SQIVND come from the germline V gene (reference sequence). The CDR3 runs to 17 residues. Germline trimming cut 0 bases from V and 5 bases from J; bases unmatched to any gene: 12. CDR3 amino acids: CASSIEPRSGTAYGYTF. The CDR3 coding sequence is TGTGCCAGTAGTATAGAACCCCGCTCCGGGACAGCTTATGGCTACACCTTC. Looking up the rest from reference TRBV19 and TRBJ1-2 gives the full variable domain: DGGITQSPKYLFRKEGQNVTLSCEQNLNHDAMYWYRQDPGQGLRLIYYSQIVNDFQKGDIAEGYSVSREKKESFPLTVTSAQKNPTAFYLCASSIEPRSGTAYGYTFGSGTRLTVV.

The gene calls are TRBV7-9 and TRBJ2-1; TRBD2 is a possible D gene (6 bases). Germline loops: CDR1 SEHNR, CDR2 FQNEAQ (reference sequence). Between the trimmed V and J ends, which lost 5 bases and 8 bases, there was a span of 13 bases. The CDR3 is 13 residues long. CDR3 bases: TGTGCCAGCAGCACCGGAGGGGTCCATGAGCAGTTCTTC. It codes for CASSTGGVHEQFF.

The rearrangement uses TRBV20-1 and TRBJ2-7; no clear D gene. This CDR3 region has 11 residues. Trimming stripped 6 bases from V and 4 bases from J, with 10 bases between. CDR1 is DFQATT, CDR2 SNEGSKA, per germline (reference sequence). The CDR3 DNA sequence: TGCAGTGCAAGAAATAATTACGAGCAGTACTTC. This codes for CSARNNYEQYF.

V is TRBV6-1 and J is TRBJ2-7; 7 positions match TRBD2. The CDR3 covers 16 residues. The V and J ends lost 1 base and 0 bases, in that order; junction bases with no gene match: 6. Germline lookup yields CDR1 MNHNS and CDR2 SASEGT. CDR3 nucleotide sequence: TGTGCCAGCAGTGAAGGGGCAGGGACTAACTCCTACGAGCAGTACTTC. This encodes CASSEGAGTNSYEQYF.

The chain links TRBV18 to TRBJ2-1; D remains ambiguous. Germline V CDR1 and CDR2: KGHSH, LQKENI. There are 16 residues in the CDR3. Trimming stripped 0 bases from V and 0 bases from J, with 9 bases between. For the CDR3, the DNA is TGTGCCAGCTCACCACCGGACGGATTCTCCTACAATGAGCAGTTCTTC. Amino acids: CASSPPDGFSYNEQFF.

In the case of this clone: Here the CDR3 omits its conserved ending phenylalanine or tryptophan, so a read error is the likely source. No DNA is shown, since the ends of the CDR3 on it are uncertain; the CDR3 is the one TCRdb lists. The chain is built from TRBV6-4 and TRBJ1-4. Germline values: CDR1 MRHNA, CDR2 SNTAGT. The CDR3 has 11 residues if both end residues are counted. This CDR3 is CASRQPGLSPN.

V and J are TRBV4-1 and TRBJ2-5; TRBD1 or TRBD2 may be the D gene (5 bases each). The germline V and J ends were trimmed by 1 base and 7 bases, with 13 bases remaining between them. Germline V CDR1 and CDR2: MGHRA, YSYEKL. This CDR3 has 14 residues. The CDR3 reads CASSQGGPVGTQYF. The CDR3, as DNA: TGCGCCAGCAGCCAAGGGGGACCGGTGGGGACCCAGTACTTC.